Each of the 22 T cell receptor beta chains below was sequenced from the same sample in a study of CD8 T cells in ankylosing spondylitis. TCRdb re-called the 5' RACE reads through MiXCR, storing one row per CDR3 protein. The sample records about 700,000 distinct CDR3 sequences, around 19% being singletons. Their specific antigens are unknown. General study findings and limits: Made up of under 10 highly homologous variants, a TCR beta motif appeared characteristic of ankylosing spondylitis blood.

The specimen sequenced was blood, either unsorted or a sorted T cell fraction (not recorded which). The receptors come from a male donor with ankylosing spondylitis.

V is TRBV12-5 and J is TRBJ1-2; 7 bases are shared with TRBD1. The V segment lost 7 bases and the J segment 7 bases; nucleotides outside the gene matches: 6. The CDR3 has 12 residues. CDR1 is LGHNT, CDR2 FRNRAP, per germline. The CDR3 coding sequence is TGTGCTAGTGTCCAAGACAGGGCTGGCTACACCTTC. Translation: CASVQDRAGYTF.

V is TRBV29-1 and J is TRBJ1-2, with 7 bases identical to TRBD1. Germline V gene lookup returns CDR1 SQVTM and CDR2 ANQGSEA. Losses at the gene ends were 2 bases for V and 4 bases for J; bases not matched to a gene: 1. The CDR3 totals 12 residues. DNA for the CDR3: TGCAGCGTTGAAAACAGGGGCTATGGCTACACCTTC. Its protein product is CSVENRGYGYTF.

The J gene is TRBJ2-3, the V gene TRBV12-3 or TRBV12-4; possible D gene TRBD1, 6 bases. The CDR3 has 15 residues. The V end was cut by 3 bases, the J end by 2 bases, with 12 bases between. CDR3 DNA sequence: TGTGCCAGCAGTTTGGCAGGGGAAAACACAGATACGCAGTATTTT. Its translation: CASSLAGENTDTQYF.

This clonotype was counted a few times. The V gene is TRBV18, the J gene TRBJ1-2; the D is unclear. The germline V gene has CDR1 KGHSH and CDR2 LQKENI. CDR3 length: 14 residues. With 6 bases removed from V and 2 bases from J, the gap between germline ends came to 13 bases. In nucleotides, the CDR3 is TGTGCCAGCTCCCCAACGGAAGTGAACTATGGCTACACCTTC. It yields the protein CASSPTEVNYGYTF.

The chain employs TRBV4-1 and TRBJ2-1; D ambiguous. Germline V CDR1 and CDR2: MGHRA, YSYEKL. The CDR3 has 15 amino acids. With 1 base removed from V and 2 bases from J, the gap between germline ends came to 9 bases. The CDR3 protein is CASSQGYSTYNEQFF. The CDR3 nucleotides read TGCGCCAGCAGCCAAGGGTACAGTACCTACAATGAGCAGTTCTTC.

This clonotype has a handful of counts. V gene TRBV7-8 combines with J gene TRBJ2-3, with D perhaps matching TRBD1 (6 bases). The CDR3 has 16 amino acids. The germline V gene has CDR1 SGHVS and CDR2 FQNEAQ. V gave up 0 bases and J gave up 2 bases, with 12 bases separating them. Here the CDR3 reads CASSLALGHLTDTQYF. As DNA, the CDR3 is TGTGCCAGCAGCTTAGCTCTGGGACACCTCACAGATACGCAGTATTTT. Based on the CDR3 plus reference TRBV7-8 and TRBJ2-3, the full variable domain is GAGVSQSPRYKVAKRGQDVALRCDPISGHVSLFWYQQALGQGPEFLTYFQNEAQLDKSGLPSDRFFAERPEGSVSTLKIQRTQQEDSAVYLCASSLALGHLTDTQYFGPGTRLTVL.

This chain connects TRBV5-6 to TRBJ2-7, with 12 bases aligning to TRBD1. The CDR3 length is 17 residues. CDR1 and CDR2 (germline): SGHDT, YYEEEE. J lost 5 bases, V lost 2 bases, and 11 bases had no gene match. CDR3 loop: CASSFLYPGQGAHEQYF. The CDR3 DNA reads TGTGCCAGCAGCTTCCTATACCCGGGACAGGGGGCCCACGAGCAGTACTTC.

This clonotype came up a few times. The V and J genes are TRBV28 and TRBJ1-1; a possible D gene is TRBD1 (6 bases). This CDR3 has 14 residues. Trimming shortened V by 3 bases and J by 4 bases, and 12 bases separated the two germline ends. CDR1 is MDHEN, CDR2 SYDVKM, per germline. CDR3 sequence: CASSFRVGGTEAFF. The CDR3 DNA is TGTGCCAGCAGTTTCAGGGTAGGGGGCACTGAAGCTTTCTTT.

A few counts support this clonotype. The chain joins TRBV20-1 to TRBJ2-1; 8 positions agree with TRBD2. CDR3 length equals 15 residues. Germline-derived CDR1 and CDR2 are DFQATT and SNEGSKA (reference sequence). V lost 5 bases and J lost 4; bases outside the gene matches: 10. CDR3 in amino acids: CSAHLAGTRYNEQFF. Here the CDR3 DNA reads TGCAGTGCTCACTTAGCGGGGACCCGATACAATGAGCAGTTCTTC.

The rearrangement links TRBV29-1 to TRBJ2-1; 10 positions match TRBD2. The J segment lost 7 bases and the V segment lost 2 bases, leaving 5 bases of the junction unmatched. The germline CDR1 and CDR2 sequences are SQVTM and ANQGSEA. The CDR3 consists of 14 residues. CDR3 amino acids: CSVERGLARNEQFF. The CDR3, as DNA: TGCAGCGTTGAAAGGGGACTAGCGAGGAATGAGCAGTTCTTC.

The rearrangement uses TRBV15 and TRBJ2-2; a possible D gene is TRBD1 (5 bases). The CDR3 runs 13 residues. Germline-derived CDR1 and CDR2 are LNHNV and YYDKDF (reference sequence). Deletions cut 1 base from V and 7 bases from J, with 7 bases between. The CDR3 DNA sequence: TGTGCCACCAGCAGAGTGGGGCTCGGGGAGCTGTTTTTT. Translating gives CATSRVGLGELFF.

This clonotype occurred many times. The genes are TRBV18 and TRBJ2-3, with D possibly being TRBD2 (5 bases). V dropped 6 bases and J dropped 4 bases, with 14 bases sitting between them. Germline V gene data show CDR1 as KGHSH and CDR2 as LQKENI. This CDR3 contains 14 residues. CDR3 coding DNA: TGTGCCAGCTCCTTGAACCCCGGGGCAGATACGCAGTATTTT. Translated: CASSLNPGADTQYF.

This clonotype was recorded a few times. This chain joins TRBV20-1 and TRBJ2-1; tentatively, D is TRBD1 (6 bases). CDR1 and CDR2 (germline): DFQATT, SNEGSKA (reference sequence). Trimming shortened V by 0 bases and J by 9 bases, and 15 bases separated the two germline ends. There are 14 residues in the CDR3. For the CDR3, the DNA is TGCAGTGCTAGAGATGTAACAGGGCGCGGTGAGCAGTTCTTC. Its translation: CSARDVTGRGEQFF.

This chain links TRBV4-1 with TRBJ2-4; 12 bases are shared with TRBD2. Trimming removed 0 bases from V and 1 base from J; junction bases left unmatched: 13. CDR1 and CDR2 (germline): MGHRA, YSYEKL. CDR3 length: 21 amino acids. CDR3 in amino acids: CASSQDSGLAGGELAKNIQYF. The CDR3 DNA follows: TGCGCCAGCAGCCAAGACTCGGGACTAGCGGGCGGGGAGCTGGCCAAAAACATTCAGTACTTC.

In its sample, this clonotype was seen a few times. The chain links TRBV15 to TRBJ2-4; TRBD2 matches 8 bases. CDR3 size: 16 residues. Trimming removed 3 bases from V and 2 bases from J; junction bases left unmatched: 6. Germline V lookup: CDR1 LNHNV, CDR2 YYDKDF (reference sequence). CDR3 DNA sequence: TGTGCCACCAGCAGGGCGGGTAGCGGGACCAAAAACATTCAGTACTTC. Translating it yields CATSRAGSGTKNIQYF. Full variable domain (outside the CDR3, taken from reference TRBV15 and TRBJ2-4): DAMVIQNPRYQVTQFGKPVTLSCSQTLNHNVMYWYQQKSSQAPKLLFHYYDKDFNNEADTPDNFQSRRPNTSFCFLDIRSPGLGDTAMYLCATSRAGSGTKNIQYFGAGTRLSVL.

This clonotype was observed at least ten times. The chain has TRBV12-3 or TRBV12-4 and TRBJ2-7; TRBD1 agrees at 8 bases. V dropped 4 bases and J dropped 0; count of bases not matched to a gene: 5. The CDR3 runs 15 residues. The CDR3 region has the DNA TGTGCCAGCAGTTCCCGCGGACAGGGCTCCTACGAGCAGTACTTC. Translation: CASSSRGQGSYEQYF.

This clonotype has only a few counts. The chain uses TRBV20-1 and TRBJ2-6, with TRBD1 as a possible D gene (6 bases). Trimming pared 5 bases from V and 0 bases from J, leaving 11 bases between. Germline V gene data show CDR1 as DFQATT and CDR2 as SNEGSKA (reference sequence). The CDR3 runs to 15 residues. The CDR3 sequence: CSAPTGSSGANVLTF. The CDR3 nucleotides read TGCAGTGCTCCAACAGGGAGCTCTGGGGCCAACGTCCTGACTTTC.

The CDR3 loop reads CAAGDRAGYTF. The CDR3 DNA reads as TGTGCCGCAGGGGACAGGGCTGGCTACACCTTC. V is TRBV6-1 and J is TRBJ1-2; TRBD1 agrees at 9 bases. This CDR3 has 11 amino acids. With 11 bases clipped from V and 7 bases from J, the junction kept 5 bases outside the gene matches. Per the germline V gene, CDR1 is MNHNS and CDR2 is SASEGT.

The V gene is TRBV12-3 or TRBV12-4, the J gene TRBJ2-1; 9 bases align to TRBD1. CDR3 size: 15 residues. The V segment lost 6 bases and the J segment 7 bases; nucleotides outside the gene matches: 10. DNA of the CDR3: TGTGCCAGCAGCAACAGGGGGCTCGGGAGTAATGAGCAGTTCTTC. This codes for CASSNRGLGSNEQFF.

The chain has TRBV20-1 and TRBJ1-2, with a possible D match to TRBD1 (5 bases). Germline assignment: CDR1 DFQATT and CDR2 SNEGSKA (reference sequence). V lost 5 bases to trimming and J lost 8 bases, with 21 bases between them. The CDR3 is made up of 14 amino acids. The CDR3 region is CSAGGLTNPPGYTF. The CDR3 coding sequence is TGCAGTGCTGGGGGACTGACGAACCCTCCAGGCTACACCTTC.

This clonotype was detected a few times. V and J are TRBV20-1 and TRBJ1-1; no clear D. The CDR3 length is 17 residues. V was shortened by 0 bases and J by 6 bases, with 23 bases between the two germline ends. Germline CDR1 and CDR2: DFQATT and SNEGSKA (reference sequence). The CDR3 loop is CSARDLWGDGKDPEAFF. For the CDR3, the DNA is TGCAGTGCTAGAGATCTATGGGGAGACGGGAAGGATCCTGAAGCTTTCTTT.

This clonotype occurred a few times. V usage is TRBV7-9 and J usage is TRBJ1-4; 8 nucleotides match TRBD1. The J segment lost 7 bases and the V segment lost 3 bases, leaving 4 bases of the junction unmatched. Germline lookup yields CDR1 SEHNR and CDR2 FQNEAQ (reference sequence). The CDR3 spans 14 residues. The CDR3 nucleotides are TGTGCCAGCAGCTTGGACAGGGAGGCTGAAAAACTGTTTTTT. This codes for CASSLDREAEKLFF. Together with reference TRBV7-9 and TRBJ1-4, the CDR3 gives the full variable domain: DTGVSQNPRHKITKRGQNVTFRCDPISEHNRLYWYRQTLGQGPEFLTYFQNEAQLEKSRLLSDRFSAERPKGSFSTLEIQRTEQGDSAMYLCASSLDREAEKLFFGSGTQLSVL.